This TCR beta chain was recovered during a study of T cell repertoires in cytomegalovirus infection. Study-wide context: Matching HLA type, along with CMV infection, was indicated by public TCR beta signatures.

MiXCR was run by TCRdb on the reads, yielding one entry per CDR3 protein. The sample holds about 530,000 distinct CDR3 sequences, 26% seen once. In regard to this clonotype: Antigen unknown.

The CDR3 runs to 18 residues. CDR1 is SGHNT and CDR2 is YENEEA in the germline V gene. The V segment lost 1 base and the J segment 7 bases; nucleotides outside the gene matches: 8. The study's findings and limits: Predominance within the ex vivo response was attributable to HLA-C-restricted CMV-specific TCR beta clonotypes. The study identified carriers of CMV plus the relevant HLA from cumulative public TCR beta family frequency.

The sequenced sample was PBMCs. This receptor was taken from a human donor in good health (CMV status not recorded). Some clones in this sample may be carry-over from other donors' samples. V and J are TRBV11-3 and TRBJ2-2; 14 nucleotides align to TRBD2. The CDR3 here is CASSLAAGLAGADGELFF. For the CDR3, the DNA is TGTGCCAGCAGCTTAGCCGCGGGACTAGCGGGAGCGGACGGGGAGCTGTTTTTT.